This entry lists 21 T cell receptor beta chains sequenced from one sample in a study of response to subunit inactivated influenza vaccine. A single record per CDR3 protein comes from TCRdb applying MiXCR to the RT-PCR reads. This sample has more than 500,000 distinct CDR3 sequences, with around 11% found just once. The same sample was also used in a study of T cells expressing NK-cell markers. That source adds: A 5'RACE template switching approach incorporating UMIs was used to make TCR beta cDNA.

The sequences come from PBMCs from blood, collected on the day of vaccination. The receptor set was obtained from a man over 45 who received an inactivated influenza vaccine.

In its sample, this clonotype was seen many times. The chain joins TRBV7-2 to TRBJ2-3; D unclear. The CDR3 runs to 15 residues. The germline CDR1 and CDR2 sequences are SGHTA and FQGNSA. V was clipped by 4 bases and J by 2 bases, with 13 bases between them. CDR3 sequence reads: CASSSGSFYTDTQYF. The CDR3 bases are TGTGCCAGCAGCTCAGGCTCTTTCTACACAGATACGCAGTATTTT.

The chain recombines TRBV12-3 or TRBV12-4 with TRBJ2-5, with no clear D. This CDR3 comprises 14 residues. Trimming stripped 9 bases from V and 7 bases from J, with 21 bases between. CDR3 sequence reads: CASSRYMGSGTQYF. The CDR3 region has the DNA TGTGCCAGTAGCCGGTATATGGGTTCCGGGACCCAGTACTTC.

This rearrangement joins TRBV2 to TRBJ2-1, with TRBD2 as a possible D gene (6 bases). CDR1 and CDR2 from the germline V gene are SNHLY and FYNNEI. CDR3 length: 15 residues. The V end lost 4 bases, the J end lost 3 bases, and 13 bases lay between the germline ends. The CDR3 nucleotides read TGTGCCAGCAGTGGACTGACTAGAGGCTACAATGAGCAGTTCTTC. Amino acid sequence: CASSGLTRGYNEQFF. Supplemented by reference TRBV2 and TRBJ2-1, the full variable domain reads EPEVTQTPSHQVTQMGQEVILRCVPISNHLYFYWYRQILGQKVEFLVSFYNNEISEKSEIFDDQFSVERPDGSNFTLKIRSTKLEDSAMYFCASSGLTRGYNEQFFGPGTRLTVL.

This clonotype was seen a few times. The chain joins TRBV12-3 or TRBV12-4 to TRBJ1-6, with no clear D. This CDR3 is 14 amino acids long. Trimming cost V 2 bases and J 7 bases, with 9 bases left between them. This CDR3 is CASSLPGNNSPLHF. DNA of the CDR3: TGTGCCAGCAGTTTACCGGGGAACAATTCACCCCTCCACTTT.

The genes are TRBV15 and TRBJ2-4, with 8 bases that match TRBD2. Trimming removed 0 bases from V and 6 bases from J; junction bases left unmatched: 7. This CDR3 has 16 residues. Germline V gene data show CDR1 as LNHNV and CDR2 as YYDKDF (reference sequence). The CDR3 DNA reads as TGTGCCACCAGCAGAGATCTACTAGCGGAGATAAACATTCAGTACTTC. Its protein product is CATSRDLLAEINIQYF.

This clonotype turned up a few times. DNA for the CDR3: TGTGCCAGCAGTAAGGGACTCACCGAAACCTACGAGCAGTACTTC. Its translation is CASSKGLTETYEQYF. V is TRBV12-3 or TRBV12-4 and J is TRBJ2-7, with D tentatively TRBD2 (6 bases). V lost 5 bases, J lost 2 bases, and 16 bases lay in between. This CDR3 is built from 15 residues.

V usage is TRBV10-3 and J usage is TRBJ2-5, with D tentatively TRBD1 (6 bases). The CDR3 runs to 15 residues. V was clipped by 3 bases and J by 2 bases, with 13 bases between them. Germline V lookup: CDR1 ENHRY, CDR2 SYGVKD. The CDR3 DNA follows: TGTGCCATCAGTGAACGACAGGCGACTCAAGAGACCCAGTACTTC. It translates to CAISERQATQETQYF.

The V and J genes are TRBV29-1 and TRBJ2-2; D call uncertain. This CDR3 spans 15 amino acids. CDR1 is SQVTM, CDR2 ANQGSEA, per germline. The V gene lost 1 base and the J gene lost 2 bases, with 11 bases spanning the gap. CDR3 sequence: CSVEVAGLNTGELFF. CDR3 DNA sequence: TGCAGCGTTGAAGTGGCCGGGCTAAACACCGGGGAGCTGTTTTTT.

There are many counts of this clonotype. The V gene is TRBV20-1, the J gene TRBJ2-7; the D gene is possibly TRBD1 (6 bases). This CDR3 region has 13 residues. In germline, CDR1 is DFQATT, CDR2 SNEGSKA (reference sequence). Between the trimmed V and J ends, which lost 3 bases and 2 bases, there was a span of 11 bases. The CDR3 DNA reads TGCAGTGCTAGTACAGGGAGCCCCTACGAGCAGTACTTC. It yields the protein CSASTGSPYEQYF.

This clonotype was detected ten times or more. CDR3 DNA sequence: TGTGCCAGCAGCCAAGGTGGGACAATCGCCAAAAACATTCAGTACTTC. This gives the protein CASSQGGTIAKNIQYF. The rearrangement joins TRBV3-1 to TRBJ2-4, with D perhaps matching TRBD1 (6 bases). The V gene's germline CDR1 is LGHDT and CDR2 YNNKEL (reference sequence). V lost 1 base, J lost 1 base, and 11 bases lay in between. CDR3 length: 16 amino acids.

In this sample, this clonotype turned up many times. The chain is built from TRBV7-2 and TRBJ2-1; 8 nucleotides align to TRBD1. Losses at the gene ends were 7 bases for V and 5 bases for J; bases not matched to a gene: 7. Per germline, CDR1 SGHTA and CDR2 FQGNSA. This CDR3 is 14 amino acids long. The CDR3 reads CASNNRGIDNEQFF. The CDR3 DNA reads as TGTGCCAGCAACAACAGGGGGATCGACAATGAGCAGTTCTTC. The entire variable domain, with the rest obtained from reference TRBV7-2 and TRBJ2-1, is as follows: GAGVSQSPSNKVTEKGKDVELRCDPISGHTALYWYRQSLGQGLEFLIYFQGNSAPDKSGLPSDRFSAERTGGSVSTLTIQRTQQEDSAVYLCASNNRGIDNEQFFGPGTRLTVL.

The table lists this clonotype with a few counts. This chain joins TRBV25-1 and TRBJ2-1, with 9 bases that match TRBD2. CDR1 is MGHDK, CDR2 SYGVNS, per germline. The V and J ends lost 6 bases and 13 bases, in that order; junction bases with no gene match: 16. The CDR3 loop spans 15 amino acids. The CDR3 region is CASRPTGGGRALQFF. CDR3 in DNA: TGTGCCAGCAGGCCAACGGGGGGCGGGAGGGCCCTCCAGTTCTTC.

This clonotype occurred a few times. This chain uses TRBV20-1 with TRBJ1-2; 7 nucleotides match TRBD1. This CDR3 is 12 amino acids long. Germline CDR1 and CDR2: DFQATT and SNEGSKA (reference sequence). J gave up 3 bases and V 5 bases, and 3 bases lay outside the gene matches. The CDR3 nucleotides are TGCAGTGCTTACAGGGGCGACTATGGCTACACCTTC. Translated: CSAYRGDYGYTF.

This clonotype has just a few counts. This chain connects TRBV9 to TRBJ1-2; possibly TRBD1 for D (6 bases). V lost 8 bases, J lost 2 bases, and 19 bases lay in between. The CDR3 contains 15 residues. CDR1 is SGDLS, CDR2 YYNGEE, per germline. The CDR3 nucleotides are TGTGCCAGTCACGCGTACGGCAGGGGAAACTATGGCTACACCTTC. Protein product: CASHAYGRGNYGYTF.

This clonotype was counted at least ten times. The rearrangement uses TRBV20-1 and TRBJ1-1; the D is unclear. Germline V CDR1 and CDR2: DFQATT, SNEGSKA (reference sequence). This CDR3 spans 12 amino acids. V was clipped by 5 bases and J by 2 bases, with 9 bases between them. The CDR3 reads CSAGRRNTEAFF. The CDR3 DNA sequence: TGCAGTGCTGGGCGTAGAAACACTGAAGCTTTCTTT.

This clonotype has at least ten counts. The chain has TRBV29-1 and TRBJ2-7; 7 nucleotides agree with TRBD1. Germline trimming cut 1 base from V and 0 bases from J; bases unmatched to any gene: 3. Per the germline V gene, CDR1 is SQVTM and CDR2 is ANQGSEA. This CDR3 is built from 14 residues. CDR3 region: CSVEGDSLSYEQYF. The CDR3 DNA reads TGCAGCGTTGAAGGGGACAGTCTCTCCTACGAGCAGTACTTC.

This clonotype was seen ten or more times. This rearrangement joins TRBV28 to TRBJ2-5, with a tentative D call TRBD1 (7 bases). Trimming removed 2 bases from V and 1 base from J, with 14 bases in between. The CDR3 is made up of 16 amino acids. Germline-derived CDR1 and CDR2 are MDHEN and SYDVKM. The CDR3 DNA reads TGTGCCAGCAGTTTACAGGGGGGTGGTTTCCAAGAGACCCAGTACTTC. Its protein product is CASSLQGGGFQETQYF.

The chain carries TRBV28 and TRBJ2-7, with D possibly TRBD2 on 5 matching bases. This CDR3 has 13 residues. Per germline, CDR1 MDHEN and CDR2 SYDVKM. V was trimmed by 2 bases and J by 5 bases, leaving 10 bases between them. The CDR3 DNA is TGTGCCAGCAGTTTAAGGGAGTGGAACGAGCAGTACTTC. Translated: CASSLREWNEQYF. The variable domain in full, with the rest retrieved from reference TRBV28 and TRBJ2-7, is DVKVTQSSRYLVKRTGEKVFLECVQDMDHENMFWYRQDPGLGLRLIYFSYDVKMKEKGDIPEGYSVSREKKERFSLILESASTNQTSMYLCASSLREWNEQYFGPGTRLTVT.

This clonotype was detected a few times. The genes are TRBV20-1 and TRBJ1-6; D is unclear. There are 11 residues in the CDR3. Germline V gene lookup returns CDR1 DFQATT and CDR2 SNEGSKA (reference sequence). Trimming left V 6 bases short and J 7 bases short, with 7 bases between. As DNA, the CDR3 is TGCAGTGCCTCTTCAAATTCACCCCTCCACTTT. Amino acid sequence: CSASSNSPLHF.

Here the CDR3 DNA reads TGCAGCGTTCGACAGGGGGCCGATTACGAGCAGTACTTC. Protein: CSVRQGADYEQYF. The chain links TRBV29-1 to TRBJ2-7; 10 bases agree with TRBD1. The J segment lost 4 bases and the V segment lost 5 bases, leaving 5 bases of the junction unmatched. The V gene's germline CDR1 is SQVTM and CDR2 ANQGSEA. The CDR3 covers 13 residues.

The chain recombines TRBV29-1 with TRBJ2-7, with 7 bases fitting TRBD1. Trimming cost V 4 bases and J 0 bases; bases outside gene matches: 6. The CDR3 runs 14 residues. Germline values: CDR1 SQVTM, CDR2 ANQGSEA. CDR3: CSVGTGQDSYEQYF. Written as DNA, the CDR3 is TGCAGCGTTGGGACAGGACAGGACTCCTACGAGCAGTACTTC.